Following are 27 T cell receptor beta chains from one sample sequenced in a study of cytomegalovirus exposure and HLA in healthy donors. The primer mix had 60 Vbeta and 13 Jbeta primers. Produced via immunoSEQ multiplex PCR; TCRdb's table is partial and in-frame only. This table holds 130,000 or so clones, approximately 78% found once. The sample consisted of PBMCs. These receptors all stem from a woman aged 50 to 60 in good health and CMV-seropositive.

The CDR3 region has the DNA TGTGCCTGGAGTGGACTCCAATCCTACGAGCAGTACTTC. Amino acid sequence: CAWSGLQSYEQYF. The J gene is TRBJ2-7, the V gene TRBV30, with D unresolved. Germline CDR1 and CDR2: GTSNPN and SVGIG (reference sequence). V lost 1 base and J 1 base, leaving 8 bases between the germline ends. The CDR3 is 13 residues long.

The V call is TRBV5-1, the J call TRBJ2-1; 9 nucleotides align to TRBD2. The CDR3 spans 15 residues. Germline CDR1 and CDR2: SGHRS and YFSETQ. The V segment lost 6 bases and the J segment 5 bases; nucleotides outside the gene matches: 9. The CDR3 here is CASTLGLAGNNEQFF. In nucleotides, the CDR3 is TGCGCCAGCACCCTGGGGCTAGCGGGAAACAATGAGCAGTTCTTC.

The rearrangement uses TRBV6-5 and TRBJ1-2; 7 bases map to TRBD1. J gave up 0 bases and V 6 bases, and 4 bases lay outside the gene matches. The CDR3 runs to 14 residues. Germline V gives CDR1 MNHEY, CDR2 SVGAGI. In DNA, the CDR3 is TGTGCCAGCAGCTGGACAGGAACTAACTATGGCTACACCTTC. As protein: CASSWTGTNYGYTF.

This clone was seen just once. The V call is TRBV5-1, the J call TRBJ2-2; the match to TRBD2 covers 8 bases. Germline V CDR1 and CDR2: SGHRS, YFSETQ. CDR3 length equals 18 residues. V dropped 3 bases and J dropped 5; count of bases not matched to a gene: 15. This CDR3 is CASSSGYSGTFFTGELFF. The CDR3 nucleotides are TGCGCCAGCAGCTCGGGCTATAGCGGGACTTTTTTTACCGGGGAGCTGTTTTTT.

The DNA of the CDR3 is TGCGCCAGCAGCCAAGTTTACGAGGGCAATCAGCCCCAGCATTTT. Translation: CASSQVYEGNQPQHF. The chain carries TRBV4-3 and TRBJ1-5, with D uncertain. Germline V lookup: CDR1 LGHNA, CDR2 YSLEER. Trimming shortened V by 1 base and J by 2 bases, and 9 bases separated the two germline ends. The CDR3 has 15 residues.

The chain has TRBV19 and TRBJ1-2; D perhaps matches TRBD1 (6 bases). This CDR3 comprises 15 residues. Trimming left V 1 base short and J 2 bases short, with 11 bases between. Germline CDR1 reads LNHDA; CDR2 reads SQIVND (reference sequence). The CDR3 loop reads CASSIGTEFNYGYTF. The CDR3 DNA reads as TGTGCCAGTAGTATAGGGACAGAATTCAACTATGGCTACACCTTC.

This clone showed up just once. V is TRBV7-9 and J is TRBJ2-5; 8 bases map to TRBD1. Unmatched junction bases numbered 11, after V lost 5 bases and J lost 6 bases. Germline CDR1 reads SEHNR; CDR2 reads FQNEAQ (reference sequence). The CDR3 consists of 15 residues. CDR3 nucleotide sequence: TGTGCCAGCAGCCCACCGCAGGGGGCGAGGAAGACCCAGTACTTC. Translating it yields CASSPPQGARKTQYF.

The V call is TRBV30, the J call TRBJ1-4; D may be TRBD1 (6 bases). In germline, CDR1 is GTSNPN, CDR2 SVGIG (reference sequence). The CDR3 is made up of 13 amino acids. V shed 3 bases and J shed 6 bases, with 11 bases lying between them. CDR3 DNA sequence: TGTGCCTGGAGCGGGGGGCTTGATGAAAAACTGTTTTTT. Amino acids: CAWSGGLDEKLFF.

This clone was seen more than once but under ten times. The rearrangement uses TRBV5-4 and TRBJ1-1, with 8 positions matching TRBD1. The V gene's germline CDR1 is SGHNT and CDR2 YYREEE (reference sequence). After removal of 5 bases from V and 0 bases from J, the junction contained 6 bases not matched to a gene. The CDR3 extends over 15 amino acids. The CDR3 DNA reads TGTGCCAGCAGGTCAAGACAGGGGTTGAACACTGAAGCTTTCTTT. Residues: CASRSRQGLNTEAFF.

V gene TRBV5-1 combines with J gene TRBJ2-7; TRBD1 agrees at 10 bases. The CDR3 is 17 residues long. V gave up 3 bases and J gave up 2 bases; unmatched junction bases: 11. Germline CDR1 SGHRS, CDR2 YFSETQ. The CDR3 DNA sequence: TGCGCCAGCAGCTCGATCCTAACCGGGACAGGGGCCTACGAGCAGTACTTC. Translated: CASSSILTGTGAYEQYF.

The chain carries TRBV10-1 and TRBJ2-2, with 11 nucleotides matching TRBD2. The V segment lost 9 bases and the J segment 0 bases; nucleotides outside the gene matches: 15. Germline assignment: CDR1 WNHNN and CDR2 SYGVQD (reference sequence). This CDR3 spans 19 amino acids. For the CDR3, the DNA is TGCGCCAGATATGGAATAGCGGGGGGGGACCTCGCGAACACCGGGGAGCTGTTTTTT. Translating it yields CARYGIAGGDLANTGELFF.

The chain recombines TRBV28 with TRBJ2-1; tentative D call: TRBD1 (6 bases). Germline CDR1 MDHEN, CDR2 SYDVKM. V lost 4 bases to trimming and J lost 3 bases, with 13 bases between them. The CDR3 covers 15 residues. The DNA of the CDR3 is TGTGCCAGCAGTTGGGACCGGGACAACTACAATGAGCAGTTCTTC. Encoded protein: CASSWDRDNYNEQFF. Drawing the rest from reference TRBV28 and TRBJ2-1, the complete variable domain is DVKVTQSSRYLVKRTGEKVFLECVQDMDHENMFWYRQDPGLGLRLIYFSYDVKMKEKGDIPEGYSVSREKKERFSLILESASTNQTSMYLCASSWDRDNYNEQFFGPGTRLTVL.

The V gene is TRBV19, the J gene TRBJ2-7; 7 positions agree with TRBD1. This CDR3 is 14 amino acids long. J gave up 3 bases and V 4 bases, and 6 bases lay outside the gene matches. Germline V CDR1 and CDR2: LNHDA, SQIVND (reference sequence). The CDR3 nucleotides read TGTGCCAGTAGTAGAGGCCGACAGGGCTACGAGCAGTACTTC. It yields the protein CASSRGRQGYEQYF.

The gene calls are TRBV21-1 and TRBJ2-7; the table's D call of TRBD2 was not tested on the DNA. TRBV21-1 is labeled a pseudogene. The CDR3 consists of 12 residues. CDR3 sequence reads: CASSNLPYEQYF. CDR3 nucleotides: TGTGCCAGCAGCAACCTCCCGTACGAGCAGTACTTC.

The chain links TRBV10-3 to TRBJ1-2; D not resolved. V was trimmed by 0 bases and J by 11 bases, leaving 13 bases between them. The germline V gene has CDR1 ENHRY and CDR2 SYGVKD. The CDR3 totals 13 residues. CDR3 coding DNA: TGTGCCATCAGTGAGTCGACCCTTCGGGGATACACCTTC. It specifies CAISESTLRGYTF.

The genes are TRBV2 and TRBJ1-3; maybe TRBD1 (6 bases). CDR3 length: 16 amino acids. Trimming left V 5 bases short and J 4 bases short, with 18 bases between. From germline, CDR1 is SNHLY and CDR2 FYNNEI. This chain's CDR3 is CASSNSQGWAGNTIYF. CDR3 DNA sequence: TGTGCCAGCAGTAACTCACAGGGTTGGGCGGGAAACACCATATATTTT.

The V gene is TRBV7-3, the J gene TRBJ1-1; no clear D. The CDR3 has 13 amino acids. The ends were cut back, 5 bases at V and 5 bases at J, with 12 bases in the middle. CDR1 SGHTA and CDR2 FQGTGA come from the germline V gene. In nucleotides, the CDR3 is TGTGCCAGCAGCGCCTCGAGAGTTACTGAAGCTTTCTTT. It yields the protein CASSASRVTEAFF. Using reference TRBV7-3 and TRBJ1-1 for the parts outside the CDR3, the full variable domain is GAGVSQTPSNKVTEKGKYVELRCDPISGHTALYWYRQSLGQGPEFLIYFQGTGAADDSGLPNDRFFAVRPEGSVSTLKIQRTERGDSAVYLCASSASRVTEAFFGQGTRLTVV.

This chain connects TRBV2 to TRBJ2-3; TRBD1 agrees at 10 bases. With 5 bases clipped from V and 0 bases from J, the junction kept 5 bases outside the gene matches. This CDR3 has 16 residues. Looked up from germline, CDR1 is SNHLY and CDR2 is FYNNEI. CDR3 loop: CASSPGQGYSTDTQYF. CDR3 DNA: TGTGCCAGCAGTCCGGGACAGGGGTATAGCACAGATACGCAGTATTTT.

This clone was found once. V and J are TRBV7-9 and TRBJ2-1; 8 nucleotides align to TRBD1. The V and J ends lost 1 base and 2 bases, in that order; junction bases with no gene match: 1. This CDR3 has 15 residues. CDR1 is SEHNR and CDR2 is FQNEAQ in the germline V gene (reference sequence). The CDR3 here is CASSLVQGAYNEQFF. The CDR3 DNA reads TGTGCCAGCAGCTTAGTACAGGGGGCCTACAATGAGCAGTTCTTC.

V and J are TRBV18 and TRBJ1-3; no definite D call. The V end was cut by 5 bases, the J end by 0 bases, with 5 bases between. Germline CDR1 and CDR2: KGHSH and LQKENI. The CDR3 has 13 amino acids. DNA for the CDR3: TGTGCCAGCTCAGCGAACTCTGGAAACACCATATATTTT. Its protein is CASSANSGNTIYF.

This chain connects TRBV6-1 to TRBJ2-3, with 9 bases aligning to TRBD1. The CDR3 totals 13 residues. The V segment lost 10 bases and the J segment 4 bases; nucleotides outside the gene matches: 6. Germline V CDR1 and CDR2: MNHNS, SASEGT. In nucleotides, the CDR3 is TGTGCCATGCAGGACAGGGGCCCAGATACGCAGTATTTT. Translation: CAMQDRGPDTQYF.

This clone was detected only once. The chain is built from TRBV12-5 and TRBJ2-1; a weak D match, TRBD2 (5 bases). Looked up from germline, CDR1 is LGHNT and CDR2 is FRNRAP. Trimming left V 0 bases short and J 10 bases short, with 22 bases between. CDR3 length: 17 residues. The CDR3 sequence is CASGLVRDGVIGGEQFF. CDR3 DNA sequence: TGTGCTAGTGGTTTGGTCCGCGACGGGGTGATCGGAGGAGAGCAGTTCTTC.

This clone was detected only once. V usage is TRBV9 and J usage is TRBJ2-3, with D maybe TRBD2 (6 bases). Germline V gene sequence: CDR1 SGDLS, CDR2 YYNGEE. The CDR3 contains 16 residues. V shed 0 bases and J shed 0 bases, with 11 bases lying between them. CDR3 amino acids: CASSVGGELSTDTQYF. In DNA form, the CDR3 reads TGTGCCAGCAGCGTAGGGGGGGAACTTAGCACAGATACGCAGTATTTT. Combining the CDR3 with reference TRBV9 and TRBJ2-3 gives the whole variable domain DSGVTQTPKHLITATGQRVTLRCSPRSGDLSVYWYQQSLDQGLQFLIQYYNGEERAKGNILERFSAQQFPDLHSELNLSSLELGDSALYFCASSVGGELSTDTQYFGPGTRLTVL.

The sample holds a few counts of this clone. The rearrangement joins TRBV7-2 to TRBJ1-6; D is uncertain. The CDR3 is 16 residues long. Germline assignment: CDR1 SGHTA and CDR2 FQGNSA. Trimming shortened V by 5 bases and J by 9 bases, and 20 bases separated the two germline ends. Here the CDR3 reads CASSPDTTALGSPLHF. CDR3 DNA sequence: TGTGCCAGCAGCCCCGACACCACGGCCCTCGGTTCACCCCTCCACTTT.

This clone was detected only once. The chain joins TRBV28 to TRBJ1-1; D might be TRBD1 (5 bases). With 6 bases removed from V and 1 base from J, the gap between germline ends came to 6 bases. CDR1 MDHEN and CDR2 SYDVKM come from the germline V gene. The length of the CDR3 is 12 residues. The CDR3 here is CASSTGNTEAFF. As DNA, the CDR3 is TGTGCCAGCAGCACAGGGAACACTGAAGCTTTCTTT.

In its sample, this clone was seen once. The chain is built from TRBV28 and TRBJ2-7; possible D gene TRBD1, 6 bases. CDR1 MDHEN and CDR2 SYDVKM come from the germline V gene. This CDR3 is built from 14 residues. Trimming pared 5 bases from V and 2 bases from J, leaving 13 bases between. The CDR3, as DNA: TGTGCCAGCAGTCCCCGACAGGAAGCCTACGAGCAGTACTTC. This codes for CASSPRQEAYEQYF.

The rearrangement links TRBV6-5 to TRBJ2-7; possible D gene TRBD2, 6 bases. The CDR3 covers 15 residues. V lost 11 bases to trimming and J lost 4 bases, with 24 bases between them. Germline loops: CDR1 MNHEY, CDR2 SVGAGI. The CDR3 sequence: CASSPGRPKLYEQYF. Written as DNA, the CDR3 is TGTGCCTCTTCACCGGGGAGGCCGAAACTTTACGAGCAGTACTTC.